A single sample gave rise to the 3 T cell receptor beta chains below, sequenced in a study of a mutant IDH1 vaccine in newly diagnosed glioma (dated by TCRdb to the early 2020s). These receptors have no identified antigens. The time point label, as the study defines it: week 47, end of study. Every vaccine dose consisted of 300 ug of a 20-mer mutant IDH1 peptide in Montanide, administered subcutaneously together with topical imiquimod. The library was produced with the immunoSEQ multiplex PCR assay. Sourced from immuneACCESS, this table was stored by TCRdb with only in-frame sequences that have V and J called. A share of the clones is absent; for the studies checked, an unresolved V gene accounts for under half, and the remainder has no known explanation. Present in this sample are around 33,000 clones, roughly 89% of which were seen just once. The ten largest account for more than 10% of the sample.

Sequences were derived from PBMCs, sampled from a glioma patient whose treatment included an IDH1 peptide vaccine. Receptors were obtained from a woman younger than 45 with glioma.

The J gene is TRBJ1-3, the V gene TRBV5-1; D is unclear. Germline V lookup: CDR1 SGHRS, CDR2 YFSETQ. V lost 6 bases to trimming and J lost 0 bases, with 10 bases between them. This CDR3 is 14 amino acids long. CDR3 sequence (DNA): TGCGCCAGCACCGCGGCGAGCTCTGGAAACACCATATATTTT. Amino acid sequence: CASTAASSGNTIYF.

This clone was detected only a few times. The CDR3: CAIRQGAMNEQFF. The CDR3 DNA sequence: TGTGCCATCCGACAGGGGGCGATGAATGAGCAGTTCTTC. The V gene is TRBV10-3, the J gene TRBJ2-1; TRBD1 matches at 10 bases. CDR1 and CDR2 (germline): ENHRY, SYGVKD. The CDR3 loop spans 13 amino acids. After removal of 8 bases from V and 7 bases from J, the junction contained 5 bases not matched to a gene.

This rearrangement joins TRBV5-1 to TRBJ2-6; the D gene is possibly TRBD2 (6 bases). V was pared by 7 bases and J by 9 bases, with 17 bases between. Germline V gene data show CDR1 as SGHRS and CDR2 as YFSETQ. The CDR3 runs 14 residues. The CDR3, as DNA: TGCGCCAGCCGGCCCGGGACTCCCAACAACGTCCTGACTTTC. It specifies CASRPGTPNNVLTF.